These 8 T cell receptor beta chains share one sample of origin, sequenced in a study of HIV-infected children after antiretroviral therapy interruption. Treatment meaning: PENTA 11 planned treatment interruption arm or continuous ART arm. The TCR library was built from RNA with a 3' RACE protocol and unique molecular identifiers. Via MiXCR, TCRdb re-called the 3' RACE reads, giving one row per CDR3 protein. The table records more than 75,000 distinct CDR3 sequences, 6.9% of them present only once. Sequencing used CD45RA+ CD4+ T cells from PBMCs, pooled from several time points, obtained from a donor given antiretroviral therapy, either interrupted or continuous. Stated subset: naive CD4+ CD45RA+ CD45RO- T cells. These receptors were taken from a pool of human donors with HIV.

This clonotype was seen at least ten times. This chain links TRBV3-1 with TRBJ2-6; TRBD1 is a possible D gene (5 bases). Germline assignment: CDR1 LGHDT and CDR2 YNNKEL (reference sequence). V lost 4 bases and J 0 bases, leaving 10 bases between the germline ends. The CDR3 length is 16 residues. CDR3: CASSPRTFSGANVLTF. The CDR3 coding sequence is TGTGCCAGCAGCCCCAGGACATTCTCTGGGGCCAACGTCCTGACTTTC.

At least ten counts were recorded for this clonotype. This sequence joins TRBV11-3 and TRBJ1-2, with D perhaps TRBD1 (5 bases). This CDR3 has 15 amino acids. V was trimmed by 1 base and J by 3 bases, leaving 12 bases between them. In germline, CDR1 is SGHNT, CDR2 YENEEA. The chain's CDR3 is CASSLGAGSYYGYTF. CDR3 nucleotides: TGTGCCAGCAGCTTAGGGGCAGGGTCGTACTATGGCTACACCTTC.

This sequence joins TRBV19 and TRBJ2-1; D uncertain. Per germline, CDR1 LNHDA and CDR2 SQIVND (reference sequence). V was trimmed by 3 bases and J by 1 base, leaving 13 bases between them. The CDR3 runs 16 residues. The CDR3 protein is CASSIARYSSYNEQFF. The DNA for the CDR3 is TGTGCCAGTAGTATTGCGCGGTACTCTTCCTACAATGAGCAGTTCTTC.

Here the CDR3 DNA reads TGTGCCAGCAGCTCGAATCCAGGGAACACTGAAGCTTTCTTT. Translation gives CASSSNPGNTEAFF. The rearrangement links TRBV7-2 to TRBJ1-1; D not resolved. This CDR3 spans 14 amino acids. Trimming pared 4 bases from V and 1 base from J, leaving 10 bases between. CDR1 SGHTA and CDR2 FQGNSA come from the germline V gene.

Ten or more counts support this clonotype. The chain links TRBV20-1 to TRBJ1-1; D gene unclear. With 6 bases removed from V and 1 base from J, the gap between germline ends came to 12 bases. Germline lookup yields CDR1 DFQATT and CDR2 SNEGSKA (reference sequence). CDR3 length: 13 amino acids. CDR3 amino acids: CSATGLKNTEAFF. The CDR3 bases are TGCAGTGCCACCGGACTTAAGAACACTGAAGCTTTCTTT.

This clonotype turned up a few times. The chain links TRBV12-3 or TRBV12-4 to TRBJ2-3; D perhaps matches TRBD2 (6 bases). The CDR3 length is 16 residues. V was cut by 1 base and J by 1 base, with 12 bases left in between. CDR3: CASSLEGGPRTDTQYF. The CDR3, as DNA: TGTGCCAGCAGTTTAGAGGGAGGTCCTCGCACAGATACGCAGTATTTT.

This clonotype appeared a few times. The chain employs TRBV9 and TRBJ2-7; D remains unclear. Trimming stripped 10 bases from V and 1 base from J, with 9 bases between. Germline V gives CDR1 SGDLS, CDR2 YYNGEE. This CDR3 has 11 amino acids. Written as DNA, the CDR3 is TGTGCCGGTGGGTTTTCCTACGAGCAGTACTTC. Translated, it gives CAGGFSYEQYF.

This clonotype was found many times. The rearrangement joins TRBV6-2 or TRBV6-3 to TRBJ1-1, with D uncertain. In germline, CDR1 is MNHEY, CDR2 SVGEGT. The V gene lost 7 bases and the J gene lost 6 bases, with 21 bases spanning the gap. This CDR3 spans 15 amino acids. The CDR3 loop reads CASTPMGRADPEAFF. CDR3 bases: TGTGCCAGCACTCCTATGGGGAGAGCCGATCCTGAAGCTTTCTTT.